The 30 T cell receptor beta chains presented below share a single source sample, sequenced in a study of identical twins. TCRdb called the 5' RACE reads again in MiXCR, with one record for every CDR3 protein. This table has 200,000 or so distinct CDR3 sequences, 6.5% to 8.5% appearing once. Separately, the same data were catalogued under a study of yellow fever vaccine responses in identical twins.

Input material: memory (CD45RO+) T cells sorted from blood. Every receptor here comes from a woman aged 18-29 years in good health.

The gene calls are TRBV5-5 and TRBJ1-2; D is perhaps TRBD1 (5 bases). Germline V gene sequence: CDR1 SGHKS, CDR2 YYEKEE (reference sequence). Trimming took 0 bases from V and 7 from J, leaving 10 bases between them. The CDR3 is 13 residues long. CDR3 sequence (DNA): TGTGCCAGCAGCTTGGGAGGCGGGGCTGGCTACACCTTC. Translating gives CASSLGGGAGYTF.

The chain has TRBV24-1 and TRBJ2-5, with 14 positions matching TRBD2. This CDR3 comprises 18 residues. The J segment lost 5 bases and the V segment lost 8 bases, leaving 15 bases of the junction unmatched. Germline V CDR1 and CDR2: KGHDR, SFDVKD. The CDR3 region is CATTRRLAGGPGGETQYF. Here the CDR3 DNA reads TGTGCCACCACCCGAAGACTAGCGGGAGGGCCAGGGGGGGAGACCCAGTACTTC.

This clonotype was observed at least ten times. The chain carries TRBV12-3 or TRBV12-4 and TRBJ2-5, with 10 bases fitting TRBD2. CDR3 length: 16 amino acids. Losses at the gene ends were 2 bases for V and 4 bases for J; bases not matched to a gene: 7. CDR3 region: CASSLFLAGAPETQYF. The CDR3 DNA reads TGTGCCAGCAGTTTATTTCTAGCGGGAGCCCCAGAGACCCAGTACTTC.

The chain has TRBV18 and TRBJ1-1; D might be TRBD1 (6 bases). This CDR3 region has 14 residues. Germline V gives CDR1 KGHSH, CDR2 LQKENI. V was pared by 4 bases and J by 0 bases, with 9 bases between. CDR3 coding DNA: TGTGCCAGCTCACGACAGGATATGAACACTGAAGCTTTCTTT. Translating gives CASSRQDMNTEAFF.

This clonotype has just a few counts. CDR3 in amino acids: CASSVWDRRDNEQFF. As DNA, the CDR3 is TGTGCCAGCAGCGTATGGGACAGACGGGACAATGAGCAGTTCTTC. The chain joins TRBV9 to TRBJ2-1; 7 bases are a match to TRBD1. The V gene end was trimmed by 1 base and the J gene end by 5 bases; junction bases not matched to a gene: 6. CDR1 and CDR2 from the germline V gene are SGDLS and YYNGEE. This CDR3 has 15 amino acids.

This clonotype was counted many times. The rearrangement uses TRBV5-6 and TRBJ2-7, with D tentatively TRBD1 (6 bases). Per germline, CDR1 SGHDT and CDR2 YYEEEE. The V and J ends lost 5 bases and 3 bases respectively, with 12 bases between them. The CDR3 spans 13 residues. DNA of the CDR3: TGTGCCAGCAGTCGACAGGCCCGCTACGAGCAGTACTTC. Translating gives CASSRQARYEQYF. The whole variable domain, filled in from reference TRBV5-6 and TRBJ2-7, reads DAGVTQSPTHLIKTRGQQVTLRCSPKSGHDTVSWYQQALGQGPQFIFQYYEEEERQRGNFPDRFSGHQFPNYSSELNVNALLLGDSALYLCASSRQARYEQYFGPGTRLTVT.

V gene TRBV2 combines with J gene TRBJ1-1, with D possibly being TRBD1 (5 bases). The V end was cut by 7 bases, the J end by 1 base, with 13 bases between. The CDR3 is 14 amino acids. Germline lookup yields CDR1 SNHLY and CDR2 FYNNEI. CDR3: CASTTGPGNTEAFF. DNA for the CDR3: TGTGCCAGCACCACGGGACCCGGGAACACTGAAGCTTTCTTT.

This chain uses TRBV6-2 or TRBV6-3 with TRBJ1-5, with TRBD1 as a possible D gene (5 bases). The CDR3 runs 17 residues. V was trimmed by 1 base and J by 6 bases, leaving 19 bases between them. Germline values: CDR1 MNHEY, CDR2 SVGEGT. The CDR3 region has the DNA TGTGCCAGCAGTTACTGGGGGAACGGGGAAACGGGTCAGCCCCAGCATTTT. Protein: CASSYWGNGETGQPQHF.

This clonotype has only a few counts. CDR3 bases: TGTGCCAGCAGCAAAGGTGCAGGACCGAACACCGGGGAGCTGTTTTTT. It translates to CASSKGAGPNTGELFF. The chain combines TRBV21-1 with TRBJ2-2. TRBV21-1 is assigned pseudogene status. The CDR3 spans 16 residues.

This clonotype has ten or more counts. The V and J genes are TRBV6-1 and TRBJ2-2; D might be TRBD2 (6 bases). The ends were cut back, 4 bases at V and 5 bases at J, with 17 bases in the middle. Germline V gene sequence: CDR1 MNHNS, CDR2 SASEGT. The CDR3 runs 16 residues. CDR3 amino acids: CASSALGGGQTGELFF. As DNA, the CDR3 is TGTGCCAGCAGTGCCCTGGGGGGTGGCCAAACCGGGGAGCTGTTTTTT.

The chain combines TRBV18 with TRBJ1-2; 8 bases line up with TRBD1. V trimming: 2 bases; J trimming: 1 base; junction bases outside the gene matches: 6. Per germline, CDR1 KGHSH and CDR2 LQKENI. The CDR3 extends over 16 amino acids. Here the CDR3 DNA reads TGTGCCAGCTCACCAGTGGGACAGGCCTTTAACTATGGCTACACCTTC. It is translated as CASSPVGQAFNYGYTF.

Written as DNA, the CDR3 is TGCAGTGCTGAATTTACAGGGTTGGGGGAGCTGTTTTTT. Its protein product is CSAEFTGLGELFF. The V and J genes are TRBV20-1 and TRBJ2-2; D perhaps matches TRBD1 (6 bases). The ends were cut back, 5 bases at V and 8 bases at J, with 15 bases in the middle. The CDR3 is 13 residues long. Germline CDR1 and CDR2: DFQATT and SNEGSKA (reference sequence).

In its sample, this clonotype was seen a few times. This chain connects TRBV20-1 to TRBJ2-7; D perhaps matches TRBD1 (5 bases). This CDR3 comprises 12 residues. V was cut by 2 bases and J by 6 bases, with 11 bases left in between. Germline values: CDR1 DFQATT, CDR2 SNEGSKA (reference sequence). As DNA, the CDR3 is TGCAGTGCTAGAAGGGGTGTCACCGAGCAGTACTTC. Protein sequence: CSARRGVTEQYF.

The chain employs TRBV6-1 and TRBJ2-3; 9 nucleotides align to TRBD1. This CDR3 comprises 17 residues. The germline CDR1 and CDR2 sequences are MNHNS and SASEGT. The J segment lost 2 bases and the V segment lost 0 bases, leaving 6 bases of the junction unmatched. Written as DNA, the CDR3 is TGTGCCAGCAGTGAAGCCGCTTACAGGGGGCCCACAGATACGCAGTATTTT. As protein: CASSEAAYRGPTDTQYF.

This clonotype was counted many times. V gene TRBV29-1 combines with J gene TRBJ1-4; 7 nucleotides align to TRBD1. Germline assignment: CDR1 SQVTM and CDR2 ANQGSEA. V was clipped by 5 bases and J by 0 bases; unmatched bases: 6. The CDR3 runs 15 residues. This CDR3 is CSVPMTGSTNEKLFF. The CDR3 DNA reads as TGCAGCGTTCCCATGACAGGGTCAACTAATGAAAAACTGTTTTTT.

Many counts were recorded for this clonotype. The V and J genes are TRBV5-1 and TRBJ2-7; tentatively, D is TRBD1 (5 bases). V gave up 4 bases and J gave up 0 bases, with 14 bases separating them. The CDR3 runs 15 residues. Germline V gene sequence: CDR1 SGHRS, CDR2 YFSETQ. The CDR3 region is CASSLSGRVSYEQYF. In DNA, the CDR3 is TGCGCCAGCAGCCTGTCCGGCAGGGTCTCCTACGAGCAGTACTTC.

This clonotype appeared a few times. CDR3 residues: CASKKRERQTQYF. The DNA for the CDR3 is TGTGCCAGTAAAAAGCGGGAGAGGCAGACCCAGTACTTC. This sequence joins TRBV19 and TRBJ2-5, with 8 bases identical to TRBD2. Trimming removed 7 bases from V and 6 bases from J; junction bases left unmatched: 7. Germline V gene sequence: CDR1 LNHDA, CDR2 SQIVND (reference sequence). The CDR3 length is 13 residues.

This clonotype was detected only a few times. The chain combines TRBV29-1 with TRBJ1-1; D call uncertain. The germline gives CDR1 SQVTM, CDR2 ANQGSEA. The CDR3 spans 13 residues. V lost 5 bases and J 5 bases, leaving 15 bases between the germline ends. The CDR3 coding sequence is TGCAGCGTTTCAATCCGGGCAGGTACTGAAGCTTTCTTT. As protein: CSVSIRAGTEAFF.

This clonotype was detected many times. V and J are TRBV27 and TRBJ1-5; 9 bases fit TRBD1. The CDR3 loop spans 15 amino acids. CDR1 MNHEY and CDR2 SMNVEV come from the germline V gene (reference sequence). Trimming cost V 4 bases and J 8 bases; bases outside gene matches: 9. In nucleotides, the CDR3 is TGTGCCAGCAGTTCGCGGGACAGGGCCTTGAAGCCCCAGCATTTT. Translated: CASSSRDRALKPQHF.

In this sample, this clonotype turned up a few times. As DNA, the CDR3 is TGTGCCACCAGCAGAGATACCCCCAGACAGGGGAACATTCAGTACTTC. It yields the protein CATSRDTPRQGNIQYF. This rearrangement joins TRBV15 to TRBJ2-4; 8 bases are shared with TRBD1. J gave up 7 bases and V 0 bases, and 8 bases lay outside the gene matches. CDR1 and CDR2 (germline): LNHNV, YYDKDF (reference sequence). The CDR3 is 16 amino acids.

This clonotype was seen repeatedly, ten times or more. The chain uses TRBV5-1 and TRBJ2-7; D gene uncertain. V was trimmed by 5 bases and J by 2 bases, leaving 14 bases between them. Germline V lookup: CDR1 SGHRS, CDR2 YFSETQ. The CDR3 covers 14 residues. Here the CDR3 reads CASRPPGGTYEQYF. CDR3 bases: TGCGCCAGCAGACCACCAGGTGGGACCTACGAGCAGTACTTC.

The gene calls are TRBV2 and TRBJ2-5; TRBD2 matches at 14 bases. CDR3 length equals 16 residues. CDR1 and CDR2 from the germline V gene are SNHLY and FYNNEI. Trimming at V came to 7 bases and at J to 4 bases, leaving 8 bases not matched to a gene. The CDR3 protein is CASTPRLAGGLETQYF. In DNA form, the CDR3 reads TGTGCCAGCACCCCGAGACTAGCGGGAGGGCTAGAGACCCAGTACTTC.

This clonotype was detected a few times. The chain carries TRBV6-1 and TRBJ1-4; D perhaps matches TRBD1 (6 bases). The V end was cut by 8 bases, the J end by 5 bases, with 12 bases between. This CDR3 spans 13 amino acids. Germline V gene sequence: CDR1 MNHNS, CDR2 SASEGT. The CDR3 spells CASSRGTNEKLFF. The CDR3 DNA reads TGTGCCAGCTCCCGAGGGACAAATGAAAAACTGTTTTTT.

At least ten counts were recorded for this clonotype. The chain combines TRBV24-1 with TRBJ2-1; perhaps TRBD2 as D (5 bases). The CDR3 has 18 amino acids. The germline CDR1 and CDR2 sequences are KGHDR and SFDVKD. With 2 bases removed from V and 6 bases from J, the gap between germline ends came to 22 bases. Here the CDR3 reads CATSDSTRLAKIFNEQFF. In DNA form, the CDR3 reads TGTGCCACCAGTGATTCCACCCGGCTAGCCAAGATATTCAATGAGCAGTTCTTC.

This clonotype was seen more than once but under ten times. The chain uses TRBV3-1 and TRBJ2-3; D call uncertain. The V end lost 1 base, the J end lost 3 bases, and 8 bases lay between the germline ends. This CDR3 spans 14 amino acids. Germline V gene sequence: CDR1 LGHDT, CDR2 YNNKEL (reference sequence). CDR3 nucleotides: TGTGCCAGCAGCCAAGCTGGCAGAACAGATACGCAGTATTTT. Amino acids: CASSQAGRTDTQYF.

The rearrangement joins TRBV7-3 to TRBJ2-3; TRBD2 agrees at 11 bases. The CDR3 runs to 14 residues. Germline CDR1 SGHTA, CDR2 FQGTGA. The ends lost 2 bases at V and 6 bases at J; junction bases unmatched: 1. CDR3 nucleotide sequence: TGTGCCAGCAGCTTAGTAGCGGGGGGGGATACGCAGTATTTT. Encoded protein: CASSLVAGGDTQYF. Combining the CDR3 with reference TRBV7-3 and TRBJ2-3 gives the whole variable domain GAGVSQTPSNKVTEKGKYVELRCDPISGHTALYWYRQSLGQGPEFLIYFQGTGAADDSGLPNDRFFAVRPEGSVSTLKIQRTERGDSAVYLCASSLVAGGDTQYFGPGTRLTVL.

The table lists this clonotype with many counts. V usage is TRBV7-2 and J usage is TRBJ2-7; D unresolved. The CDR3 has 14 residues. The germline gives CDR1 SGHTA, CDR2 FQGNSA. V was cut by 1 base and J by 4 bases, with 11 bases left in between. In DNA, the CDR3 is TGTGCCAGCAGCTTAGGGCCAGTTTTATACGAGCAGTACTTC. Encoded protein: CASSLGPVLYEQYF.

This clonotype has a handful of counts. The gene calls are TRBV9 and TRBJ1-6, with TRBD1 matching 7 bases. The CDR3 is 15 residues long. CDR1 is SGDLS and CDR2 is YYNGEE in the germline V gene. V gave up 3 bases and J gave up 10 bases; unmatched junction bases: 10. The CDR3 region has the DNA TGTGCCAGCAGCGCTTCAGGGCCAGGGGGATCACCCCTCCACTTT. Translating it yields CASSASGPGGSPLHF.

The rearrangement links TRBV7-2 to TRBJ2-3, with a weak D call TRBD2 (6 bases). This CDR3 comprises 14 residues. The germline gives CDR1 SGHTA, CDR2 FQGNSA. Trimming stripped 2 bases from V and 14 bases from J, with 20 bases between. CDR3 in DNA: TGTGCCAGCAGCTTACGGTCCGTTAGCGGTGTCTGGTATTTT. Protein sequence: CASSLRSVSGVWYF. Using reference TRBV7-2 and TRBJ2-3 for the parts outside the CDR3, the full variable domain is GAGVSQSPSNKVTEKGKDVELRCDPISGHTALYWYRQSLGQGLEFLIYFQGNSAPDKSGLPSDRFSAERTGGSVSTLTIQRTQQEDSAVYLCASSLRSVSGVWYFGPGTRLTVL.

This clonotype was detected many times. The chain has TRBV20-1 and TRBJ2-3, with 7 bases lining up with TRBD2. This CDR3 contains 15 residues. J lost 1 base, V lost 3 bases, and 7 bases had no gene match. Germline V gives CDR1 DFQATT, CDR2 SNEGSKA (reference sequence). The CDR3: CSASFGGSGTDTQYF. Written as DNA, the CDR3 is TGCAGTGCTAGTTTTGGCGGGAGCGGCACAGATACGCAGTATTTT.